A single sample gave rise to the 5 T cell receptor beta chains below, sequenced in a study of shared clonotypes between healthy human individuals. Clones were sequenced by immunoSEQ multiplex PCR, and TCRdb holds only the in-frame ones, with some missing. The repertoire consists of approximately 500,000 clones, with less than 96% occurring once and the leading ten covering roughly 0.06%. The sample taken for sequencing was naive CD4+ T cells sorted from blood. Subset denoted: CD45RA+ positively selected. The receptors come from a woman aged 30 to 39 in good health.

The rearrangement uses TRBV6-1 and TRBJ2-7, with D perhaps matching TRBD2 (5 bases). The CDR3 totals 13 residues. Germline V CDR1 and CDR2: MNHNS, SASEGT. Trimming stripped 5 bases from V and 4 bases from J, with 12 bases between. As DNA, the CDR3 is TGTGCCAGCAGTTCAACTAGGGCTTACGAGCAGTACTTC. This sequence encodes CASSSTRAYEQYF.

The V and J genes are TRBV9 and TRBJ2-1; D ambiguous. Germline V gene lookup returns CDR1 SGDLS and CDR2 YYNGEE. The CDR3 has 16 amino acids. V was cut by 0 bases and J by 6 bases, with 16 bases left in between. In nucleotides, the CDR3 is TGTGCCAGCAGCGTAGGATCTCCCGTTAAGATCAATGAGCAGTTCTTC. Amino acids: CASSVGSPVKINEQFF.

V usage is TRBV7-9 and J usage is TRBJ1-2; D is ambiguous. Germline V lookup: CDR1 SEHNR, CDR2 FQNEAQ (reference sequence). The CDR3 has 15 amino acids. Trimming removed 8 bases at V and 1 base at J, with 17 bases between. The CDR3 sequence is CASLAVSPLNYGYTF. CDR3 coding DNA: TGTGCCAGCTTGGCGGTTTCTCCTCTTAACTATGGCTACACCTTC.

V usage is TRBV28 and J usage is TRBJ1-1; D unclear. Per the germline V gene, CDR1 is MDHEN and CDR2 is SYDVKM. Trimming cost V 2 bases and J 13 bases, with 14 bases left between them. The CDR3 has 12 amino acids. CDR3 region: CASSLTRFRVFF. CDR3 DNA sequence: TGTGCCAGCAGTTTAACCCGCTTTAGGGTTTTCTTT.

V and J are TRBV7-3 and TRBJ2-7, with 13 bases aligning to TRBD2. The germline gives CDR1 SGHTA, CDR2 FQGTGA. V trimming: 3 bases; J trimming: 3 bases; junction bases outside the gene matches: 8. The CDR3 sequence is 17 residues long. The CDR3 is CASSLSGTSGTFYEQYF. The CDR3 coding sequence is TGTGCCAGCAGCTTGTCTGGGACTAGCGGGACATTCTACGAGCAGTACTTC.